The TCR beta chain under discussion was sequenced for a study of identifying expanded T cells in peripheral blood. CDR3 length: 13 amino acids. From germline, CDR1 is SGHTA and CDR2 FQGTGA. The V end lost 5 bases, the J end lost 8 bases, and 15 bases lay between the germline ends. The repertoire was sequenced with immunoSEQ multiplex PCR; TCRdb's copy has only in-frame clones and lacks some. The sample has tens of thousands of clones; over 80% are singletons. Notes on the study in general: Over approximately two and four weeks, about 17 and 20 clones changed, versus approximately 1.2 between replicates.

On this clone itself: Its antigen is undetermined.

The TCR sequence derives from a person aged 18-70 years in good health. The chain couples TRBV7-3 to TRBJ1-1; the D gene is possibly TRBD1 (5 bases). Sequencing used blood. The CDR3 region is CASSLWDRREAFF. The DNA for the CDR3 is TGTGCCAGCAGCCTTTGGGACCGAAGAGAAGCTTTCTTT.